This T cell receptor (beta chain) was sequenced during a study of B cell selection in AIRE deficiency. Profiled with immunoSEQ multiplex PCR; TCRdb holds only in-frame clones, not every one. The sample gives 20,000 to 25,000 clones, roughly 97% of which show up once; about 0.2% is in the top ten. Germline V lookup: CDR1 SSHAT, CDR2 FNYEAQ (reference sequence). This CDR3 is built from 14 residues. J gave up 4 bases and V 4 bases, and 5 bases lay outside the gene matches. CD4+CD127+ cells were sorted as the conventional CD4 T cells. Study-wide findings and caveats: AIRE-deficient Tconv and Treg repertoires matched healthy donors in TCRBV, CDR3 length, diversity. Around a third of healthy-donor shared Treg TCRbeta sequences appeared in patient Tconv cells. Shorter CDR3s marked shared Treg sequences, biased toward few non-templated insertions.

A remark on this clone: Its antigen is currently unknown.

The clonotype originates from a human donor with AIRE deficiency. V usage is TRBV7-7 and J usage is TRBJ2-5; 8 bases map to TRBD2. Sequencing was carried out using conventional CD4+ T cells sorted from PBMCs. CDR3 protein: CASSSGLGGETQYF. The CDR3 DNA reads TGTGCCAGCAGCTCGGGACTAGGTGGAGAGACCCAGTACTTC.